This is a list of T cell receptor beta chains from one sample in a study of cytomegalovirus exposure and HLA in healthy donors. Produced via immunoSEQ multiplex PCR; TCRdb's table is partial and in-frame only. The sample carries roughly 120,000 clones, about 80% recorded once. The specimen sequenced was PBMCs. Receptors were obtained from a man aged 55-75 years in good health and CMV-seropositive. The CDR3 runs from the conserved cysteine through the conserved F or W. The D gene is left open where the match is weak. Some rows have no size entry. The others give once, few or many, or a class for an expanded clone.

D	V	J	size	DNA	CDR3
-	TRBV2	TRBJ2-3	-	TGTGCCAGTTTGAGGGTAGCTAGCACAGATACGCAGTATTTT	CASLRVASTDTQYF
-	TRBV5-4	TRBJ2-5	-	TGTGCCAGCAGCTATACAGGGTTCGTTAGGGGAGAGACCCAGTACTTC	CASSYTGFVRGETQYF
TRBD1	TRBV5-1	TRBJ1-2	once	TGCGCCAGCAGCTTTGACAGGGGAGGGATCTATGGCTACACCTTC	CASSFDRGGIYGYTF
-	TRBV5-1	TRBJ2-3	-	TGCGCCAGCACTACAGGGTCGCCCACAGATACGCAGTATTTT	CASTTGSPTDTQYF
-	TRBV25-1	TRBJ1-1	-	TGTGCCAGCAGTGAATTTGGGAGGATACGGCCTGAAGCTTTCTTT	CASSEFGRIRPEAFF
-	TRBV2	TRBJ1-1	-	TGTGCCAGCAGCTCCTTGACAGCGAACACTGAAGCTTTCTTT	CASSSLTANTEAFF
TRBD1	TRBV6-6	TRBJ1-4	-	TGTGCCAGCAGATACAGGGGGACTAATGAAAAACTGTTTTTT	CASRYRGTNEKLFF
-	TRBV7-9	TRBJ2-3	few	TGTGCCAGCAGCCCTGAGGACTGGACAGATACGCAGTATTTT	CASSPEDWTDTQYF
-	TRBV7-9	TRBJ1-2	-	TGTGCCAGCAGCTTCGAGGTGGGCTACACCTTC	CASSFEVGYTF
TRBD1	TRBV18	TRBJ1-1	-	TGTGCCAGCTTTCCGACAGGGGGCTCCACTGAAGCTTTCTTT	CASFPTGGSTEAFF
-	TRBV7-9	TRBJ2-1	-	TGTGCCAGCTCACCTGGAGCGAGAACGGCCCCGAGCTCCTACAATGAGCAGTTCTTC	CASSPGARTAPSSYNEQFF
-	TRBV5-1	TRBJ1-1	once	TGCGCCAGCAGCCCCCCTGGGCACACTGAAGCTTTCTTT	CASSPPGHTEAFF
-	TRBV11-2	TRBJ1-1	once	TGTGCCAGCACCTGGGGCGGAGGGACTGAAGCTTTCTTT	CASTWGGGTEAFF
TRBD1	TRBV7-2	TRBJ2-3	few	TGTGCCAGCAGCTTCGGGACAGTCACAGATACGCAGTATTTT	CASSFGTVTDTQYF
TRBD2	TRBV6-5	TRBJ2-1	-	TGTGCCAGCAGTACAACTAGCGGGAGGGCTAGCGAGCAGTTCTTC	CASSTTSGRASEQFF
TRBD1	TRBV7-9	TRBJ2-7	-	TGTGCCAGCAGTACGGACAGGACCTACGAGCAGTACTTC	CASSTDRTYEQYF
-	TRBV28	TRBJ2-7	-	TGTGCCAGCAGTTTCTTAATGGCGGGATCGGGGTTCGAGCAGTACTTC	CASSFLMAGSGFEQYF
-	TRBV27	TRBJ2-7	-	TGTGCCAGCAGGCCCGACAGAGCTTCCTACGAGCAGTACTTC	CASRPDRASYEQYF
TRBD1	TRBV5-1	TRBJ1-2	-	TGCGCCAGCAGCTTTACCGGGACAGGGAGCGGCTACACCTTC	CASSFTGTGSGYTF
-	TRBV5-1	TRBJ1-4	-	TGCGCCAGCAGCTTGGGGGGGACATCCTCGCGGGAACTGTTTTTT	CASSLGGTSSRELFF
TRBD1	TRBV15	TRBJ2-4	-	TGTGCCACCAGCAGAGGATCAGGGGGCGGACGGGGAAACATTCAGTACTTC	CATSRGSGGGRGNIQYF
-	TRBV9	TRBJ1-3	-	TGTGCCAGCAGCGCCCTTTCGGGACACTACTCTGGAAACACCATATATTTT	CASSALSGHYSGNTIYF
-	TRBV7-3	TRBJ2-2	-	TGTGCCAGCAGCTTCCTGGGGGGGGCGAGAGGCACCGGGGAGCTGTTTTTT	CASSFLGGARGTGELFF
TRBD1	TRBV28	TRBJ1-6	-	TGTGCCAGCAGCCGTCCCGGGACAGGGGGCCCCAACAGCCACTTT	CASSRPGTGGPNSHF
-	TRBV5-1	TRBJ1-1	-	TGCGCCAGCAAGATCGGGAGGAACACTGAAGCTTTCTTT	CASKIGRNTEAFF
TRBD1	TRBV5-6	TRBJ1-2	-	TGTGCCAGCAGCAAGAGACAGGGGGCGATAGTGAACTACACCTTC	CASSKRQGAIVNYTF
-	TRBV18	TRBJ2-1	-	TGTGCCAGCTCATCACAGGAGTACAATGAGCAGTTCTTC	CASSSQEYNEQFF
-	TRBV2	TRBJ1-1	medium-sized	TGTGCCAGCAGTGAATTTGCGAGGTTTTTGAACACTGAAGCTTTCTTT	CASSEFARFLNTEAFF
TRBD1	TRBV5-4	TRBJ2-3	-	TGTGCCAGCAGCCAATACACAGGGGGCCTAATCACAGATACGCAGTATTTT	CASSQYTGGLITDTQYF
TRBD2	TRBV29-1	TRBJ2-1	-	TGCAGCGTTGAGGATTCTAGCGGGGGGGCCTGGAATGAGCAGTTCTTC	CSVEDSSGGAWNEQFF
-	TRBV5-5	TRBJ2-6	-	TGTGCCAGCAGCTTGACAGCTAGTAGGGGCTCTGGGGCCAACGTCCTGACTTTC	CASSLTASRGSGANVLTF
TRBD2	TRBV27	TRBJ2-7	-	TGTGCCAGCAGATCCGCTGGGACTAGCGGACCCTACGAGCAGTACTTC	CASRSAGTSGPYEQYF
-	TRBV18	TRBJ1-2	once	TGTGCCAGCTCACCACCCCAGATATATGGCTACACCTTC	CASSPPQIYGYTF
TRBD1	TRBV6-4	TRBJ1-1	-	TGTGCCAGCGGCTACAGGGGCACTGAAGCTTTCTTT	CASGYRGTEAFF
TRBD2	TRBV28	TRBJ2-1	-	TGTGCCAGCACGGACGGGGGGGCTAGCAAGTTCTTC	CASTDGGASKFF
-	TRBV6-1	TRBJ2-7	-	TGTGCCAGAAAAGCGTGGGGGCGATCCCCCTACGAGCAGTACTTC	CARKAWGRSPYEQYF
-	TRBV5-1	TRBJ2-1	few	TGCGCCAGCAGCGAAGGGGGACACTACAATGAGCAGTTCTTC	CASSEGGHYNEQFF
TRBD1	TRBV4-2	TRBJ1-1	-	TGTGCCAGCAGCCAGAGGGGACAGTCGAACACTGAAGCTTTCTTT	CASSQRGQSNTEAFF
-	TRBV23-1	TRBJ2-7	-	TGCGCCAGCAGTCAGGGGGGGACAGGCGGGTCCTACGAGCAGTACTTC	CASSQGGTGGSYEQYF
-	TRBV4-1	TRBJ1-5	-	TGCGCCAGCAGCCAGGTGAACCCAGGTCAGCCCCAGCATTTT	CASSQVNPGQPQHF
-	TRBV2	TRBJ1-1	-	TGTGCCGTTCAGAGACAGAGAAACACTGAAGCTTTCTTT	CAVQRQRNTEAFF
TRBD1	TRBV5-1	TRBJ1-2	-	TGCGCCAGCAGCCTTGACAGGGTGGAGTATGGCTACACCTTC	CASSLDRVEYGYTF
TRBD1	TRBV5-1	TRBJ2-1	-	TGCGCCAGCAAAGACGGGACAGCCTCCTACAATGAGCAGTTCTTC	CASKDGTASYNEQFF
TRBD2	TRBV7-8	TRBJ2-7	once	TGTGCCAGCAGCTTAACTAGCGGGAGCTCCTACGAGCAGTACTTC	CASSLTSGSSYEQYF
TRBD2	TRBV7-7	TRBJ2-5	-	TGTGCCAGCAGCTCCAGCGGGGGGGCGGAGGAGACCCAGTACTTC	CASSSSGGAEETQYF
-	TRBV5-4	TRBJ2-3	once	TGTGCCAGCAGCTCGACGGCGGGAGATACGCAGTATTTT	CASSSTAGDTQYF
-	TRBV29-1	TRBJ1-2	-	TGCAGCGCCTACAGGGAGCCAGGTGGCTACACCTTC	CSAYREPGGYTF
-	TRBV14	TRBJ2-1	-	TGTGCCAGCAGCCCCCGGGGATCCCCCTCCTACAATGAGCAGTTCTTC	CASSPRGSPSYNEQFF
TRBD2	TRBV5-6	TRBJ2-5	-	TGTGCCAGCAGCTTGACCGGGACTAGCGCCACCCAGTACTTC	CASSLTGTSATQYF
TRBD2	TRBV10-3	TRBJ2-1	-	TGTGCCATCAGTGCCCGGACTAGCGGGAAGAATGAGCAGTTCTTC	CAISARTSGKNEQFF
-	TRBV5-4	TRBJ2-3	-	TGTGCCAGCAGCTTGGGACCCCGGGTGGCAGATACGCAGTATTTT	CASSLGPRVADTQYF